Shown below are 24 T cell receptor beta chains from a single sample sequenced in a study of blood T cell repertoires in COVID-19. Assay used: immunoSEQ multiplex PCR; TCRdb lists only in-frame clones, some missing. Among 100,000 to 130,000 clones listed, around four fifths were seen once. Sequenced material: peripheral blood. The receptors were gathered from a woman aged 65 to 85 with acute or convalescent COVID-19.

The chain employs TRBV7-2 and TRBJ1-3, with 8 bases that match TRBD1. The ends lost 5 bases at V and 3 bases at J; junction bases unmatched: 9. The CDR3 length is 16 residues. The germline V gene has CDR1 SGHTA and CDR2 FQGNSA. CDR3 nucleotides: TGTGCCAGCAGCCCTACCTCAGGGGGCGGTGGAAACACCATATATTTT. Its translation: CASSPTSGGGGNTIYF.

V and J are TRBV29-1 and TRBJ1-4; the match to TRBD1 covers 9 bases. The CDR3 is 14 amino acids. V shed 7 bases and J 0 bases; nucleotides not matched to a gene: 3. Germline lookup yields CDR1 SQVTM and CDR2 ANQGSEA. CDR3 bases: TGCAGCGGGGGGACAGGGACAACTAATGAAAAACTGTTTTTT. Its translation is CSGGTGTTNEKLFF. Complete variable domain (other parts from reference TRBV29-1 and TRBJ1-4): SAVISQKPSRDICQRGTSLTIQCQVDSQVTMMFWYRQQPGQSLTLIATANQGSEATYESGFVIDKFPISRPNLTFSTLTVSNMSPEDSSIYLCSGGTGTTNEKLFFGSGTQLSVL.

The genes are TRBV10-3 and TRBJ2-3, with TRBD2 matching 13 bases. J lost 3 bases, V lost 0 bases, and 3 bases had no gene match. CDR3 length: 17 amino acids. The germline V gene encodes CDR1 ENHRY and CDR2 SYGVKD. The CDR3 region has the DNA TGTGCCATCAGTGAGTCTCGGACTAGCGGGAGAACAGATACGCAGTATTTT. It translates to CAISESRTSGRTDTQYF.

V is TRBV18 and J is TRBJ2-1; 8 bases match TRBD2. Germline V gene sequence: CDR1 KGHSH, CDR2 LQKENI. J gave up 7 bases and V 3 bases, and 8 bases lay outside the gene matches. CDR3 size: 15 residues. CDR3 DNA sequence: TGTGCCAGCTCACCCGGGGGGGGCCCCGTAAATGAGCAGTTCTTC. It encodes CASSPGGGPVNEQFF.

The table lists this clone with a few counts. The CDR3 is CASSPGVGEKLFF. DNA for the CDR3: TGTGCCAGCAGCCCCGGGGTGGGGGAAAAACTGTTTTTT. V gene TRBV7-9 combines with J gene TRBJ1-4; D gene ambiguous. Per germline, CDR1 SEHNR and CDR2 FQNEAQ (reference sequence). The CDR3 is 13 residues long. V was pared by 5 bases and J by 8 bases, with 12 bases between.

This chain connects TRBV4-2 to TRBJ2-2; 15 nucleotides align to TRBD2. This CDR3 has 16 residues. Germline loops: CDR1 LGHNA, CDR2 YNFKEQ. The J segment lost 7 bases and the V segment lost 2 bases, leaving 2 bases of the junction unmatched. Here the CDR3 reads CASSQSGLAGGGELFF. CDR3 nucleotides: TGTGCCAGCAGCCAATCGGGACTAGCGGGGGGCGGGGAGCTGTTTTTT.

The rearrangement links TRBV28 to TRBJ2-5; TRBD2 might be the D (6 bases). CDR1 is MDHEN and CDR2 is SYDVKM in the germline V gene. The CDR3 is made up of 15 amino acids. V was pared by 3 bases and J by 6 bases, with 17 bases between. Written as DNA, the CDR3 is TGTGCCAGCAGTTTGGGCGGGACCGTGGGGAAGACCCAGTACTTC. This sequence encodes CASSLGGTVGKTQYF.

This clone was seen a few times. The chain has TRBV10-3 and TRBJ1-5, with a tentative D call TRBD1 (5 bases). Trimming stripped 0 bases from V and 7 bases from J, with 13 bases between. The CDR3 sequence is 15 residues long. CDR1 and CDR2 (germline): ENHRY, SYGVKD. CDR3 DNA sequence: TGTGCCATCAGTGAGTCCGCGGGGCCGGGGCAGCCCCAGCATTTT. This encodes CAISESAGPGQPQHF.

Here the CDR3 reads CASSPQYQGIGYGYTF. Written as DNA, the CDR3 is TGTGCCAGTAGTCCCCAATATCAGGGCATTGGCTATGGCTACACCTTC. This chain joins TRBV19 and TRBJ1-2, with D perhaps TRBD1 (5 bases). The CDR3 extends over 16 amino acids. The germline gives CDR1 LNHDA, CDR2 SQIVND (reference sequence). V lost 5 bases and J lost 4, with 20 bases in between.

This chain connects TRBV29-1 to TRBJ1-6; the match to TRBD1 covers 7 bases. From germline, CDR1 is SQVTM and CDR2 ANQGSEA. Trimming cost V 6 bases and J 4 bases; bases outside gene matches: 6. This CDR3 comprises 14 residues. For the CDR3, the DNA is TGCAGCGTAAGGGACAGTCTTTATAATTCACCCCTCCACTTT. This sequence encodes CSVRDSLYNSPLHF.

The chain joins TRBV19 to TRBJ1-2; the D gene is possibly TRBD1 (5 bases). Trimming stripped 7 bases from V and 5 bases from J, with 14 bases between. CDR3 size: 13 residues. The germline V gene encodes CDR1 LNHDA and CDR2 SQIVND (reference sequence). CDR3 sequence reads: CASNTKGLYGYTF. Here the CDR3 DNA reads TGTGCCAGTAACACGAAGGGACTTTATGGCTACACCTTC.

The rearrangement uses TRBV28 and TRBJ1-1, with unresolved D. Germline V gives CDR1 MDHEN, CDR2 SYDVKM. The germline V and J ends were trimmed by 10 bases and 1 base, with 16 bases remaining between them. CDR3 length: 14 amino acids. CDR3 bases: TGTGCCACCACATCGCCCGGGAGGAACACTGAAGCTTTCTTT. Translating it yields CATTSPGRNTEAFF.

The CDR3: CASSPAGTTPYEQYF. The CDR3 DNA sequence: TGTGCCAGCAGCCCAGCCGGGACTACCCCCTACGAGCAGTACTTC. The chain employs TRBV7-2 and TRBJ2-7; 7 nucleotides agree with TRBD2. V lost 5 bases and J lost 2; bases outside the gene matches: 9. In germline, CDR1 is SGHTA, CDR2 FQGNSA. The CDR3 has 15 amino acids.

This clone appeared a single time. This chain joins TRBV7-9 and TRBJ1-2; 10 nucleotides match TRBD1. Germline assignment: CDR1 SEHNR and CDR2 FQNEAQ (reference sequence). V shed 5 bases and J 4 bases; nucleotides not matched to a gene: 10. This CDR3 is built from 16 residues. CDR3 DNA sequence: TGTGCCAGCAGCGGACGTTGGGACAGGGGAGTCTATGGCTACACCTTC. This codes for CASSGRWDRGVYGYTF.

This clone was counted once. The chain carries TRBV11-2 and TRBJ2-2; possibly TRBD2 for D (5 bases). V lost 4 bases to trimming and J lost 8 bases, with 14 bases between them. The germline V gene encodes CDR1 SGHAT and CDR2 FQNNGV. The length of the CDR3 is 14 residues. The DNA for the CDR3 is TGTGCCAGCAGCTCATCGGGGAAAGGAGGGGAGCTGTTTTTT. Its translation: CASSSSGKGGELFF. The full variable domain, completed using reference TRBV11-2 and TRBJ2-2, is EAGVAQSPRYKIIEKRQSVAFWCNPISGHATLYWYQQILGQGPKLLIQFQNNGVVDDSQLPKDRFSAERLKGVDSTLKIQPAKLEDSAVYLCASSSSGKGGELFFGEGSRLTVL.

This clone appeared once. The rearrangement uses TRBV5-1 and TRBJ2-5, with D perhaps matching TRBD2 (6 bases). This CDR3 has 12 amino acids. V was clipped by 3 bases and J by 4 bases, with 7 bases between them. In germline, CDR1 is SGHRS, CDR2 YFSETQ. The DNA of the CDR3 is TGCGCCAGCAGCTGGGAGGCAGAGACCCAGTACTTC. Its translation is CASSWEAETQYF.

This chain links TRBV7-9 with TRBJ2-1; 8 bases line up with TRBD1. V gave up 4 bases and J gave up 8 bases; unmatched junction bases: 7. Germline values: CDR1 SEHNR, CDR2 FQNEAQ (reference sequence). The CDR3 is 14 amino acids. The CDR3 DNA is TGTGCCAGCAGCTCTAGGACAGGGTTCGATGAGCAGTTCTTC. Translated, it gives CASSSRTGFDEQFF.

The chain uses TRBV19 and TRBJ2-3, with TRBD2 identical over 10 bases. The CDR3 covers 20 residues. Germline CDR1 reads LNHDA; CDR2 reads SQIVND (reference sequence). With 3 bases clipped from V and 5 bases from J, the junction kept 20 bases outside the gene matches. The CDR3 DNA is TGTGCCAGTAGTATCCCCCGGCTAGCGGGAGACGTAAGCTCTCAAGATACGCAGTATTTT. Its translation is CASSIPRLAGDVSSQDTQYF.

The V gene is TRBV7-2, the J gene TRBJ1-2; D remains unclear. There are 16 residues in the CDR3. Germline CDR1 reads SGHTA; CDR2 reads FQGNSA. Trimming shortened V by 5 bases and J by 2 bases, and 18 bases separated the two germline ends. The CDR3 loop is CASSRLGDAWNYGYTF. CDR3 nucleotides: TGTGCCAGCAGCCGGCTGGGCGATGCCTGGAACTATGGCTACACCTTC. The full variable domain, in which reference TRBV7-2 and TRBJ1-2 provide the parts outside the CDR3, is GAGVSQSPSNKVTEKGKDVELRCDPISGHTALYWYRQSLGQGLEFLIYFQGNSAPDKSGLPSDRFSAERTGGSVSTLTIQRTQQEDSAVYLCASSRLGDAWNYGYTFGSGTRLTVV.

The rearrangement joins TRBV7-8 to TRBJ1-3; D gene uncertain. Germline-derived CDR1 and CDR2 are SGHVS and FQNEAQ. V lost 5 bases, J lost 0 bases, and 14 bases lay in between. The CDR3 totals 16 residues. As DNA, the CDR3 is TGTGCCAGCAGCCCCCGACTTCTTAGCTCTGGAAACACCATATATTTT. It codes for CASSPRLLSSGNTIYF.

Of note for this clone: Distinct nucleotide sequences in the sample also encode this CDR3. This chain connects TRBV2 to TRBJ2-2; 8 positions agree with TRBD1. The V gene end was trimmed by 6 bases and the J gene end by 1 base; junction bases not matched to a gene: 1. The CDR3 has 14 residues. Germline CDR1 reads SNHLY; CDR2 reads FYNNEI. The CDR3 DNA sequence: TGTGCCAGCAGGGGGACAGGGAACACCGGGGAGCTGTTTTTT. It yields the protein CASRGTGNTGELFF.

This chain links TRBV6-1 with TRBJ2-2; no clear D gene. From germline, CDR1 is MNHNS and CDR2 SASEGT. The CDR3 is made up of 14 amino acids. V lost 3 bases and J lost 0, with 5 bases in between. CDR3 bases: TGTGCCAGCAGTGATCTAGCGAACACCGGGGAGCTGTTTTTT. It codes for CASSDLANTGELFF.

J is TRBJ1-3 and V is TRBV28, with 9 positions matching TRBD1. Germline V gene lookup returns CDR1 MDHEN and CDR2 SYDVKM. Trimming took 5 bases from V and 2 from J; bases not matched to a gene: 7. CDR3 length: 16 amino acids. CDR3 sequence reads: CASSRDRVSPGNTIYF. The CDR3 region has the DNA TGTGCCAGCAGTCGGGACAGGGTTTCCCCTGGAAACACCATATATTTT. Full variable domain (remainder filled in from reference TRBV28 and TRBJ1-3): DVKVTQSSRYLVKRTGEKVFLECVQDMDHENMFWYRQDPGLGLRLIYFSYDVKMKEKGDIPEGYSVSREKKERFSLILESASTNQTSMYLCASSRDRVSPGNTIYFGEGSWLTVV.

The CDR3 protein is CASSLEDFGLQGATNEKLFF. The CDR3 coding sequence is TGTGCCAGCAGTTTAGAGGACTTTGGGCTGCAGGGGGCAACTAATGAAAAACTGTTTTTT. The V and J genes are TRBV28 and TRBJ1-4; 7 bases fit TRBD1. Germline values: CDR1 MDHEN, CDR2 SYDVKM. This CDR3 region has 20 residues. Trimming cost V 2 bases and J 0 bases; bases outside gene matches: 15.